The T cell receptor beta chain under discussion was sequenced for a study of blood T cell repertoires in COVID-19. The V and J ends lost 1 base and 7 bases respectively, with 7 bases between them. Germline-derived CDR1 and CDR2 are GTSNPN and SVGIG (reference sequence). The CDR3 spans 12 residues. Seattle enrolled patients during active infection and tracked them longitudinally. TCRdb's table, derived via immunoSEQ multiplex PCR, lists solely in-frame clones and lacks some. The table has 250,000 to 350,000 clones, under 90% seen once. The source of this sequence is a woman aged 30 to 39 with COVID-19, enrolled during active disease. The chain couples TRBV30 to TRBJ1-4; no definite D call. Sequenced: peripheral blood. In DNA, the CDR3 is TGTGCCTGGAGTGACAGCTTTGAAAAACTGTTTTTT. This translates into CAWSDSFEKLFF.